The 4 T cell receptor beta chains presented below share a single source sample, sequenced in a study of cytomegalovirus exposure and HLA in healthy donors. Primers: 60 Vbeta forward and 13 Jbeta reverse. TCRdb's copy holds only in-frame clones and misses some; the assay was immunoSEQ multiplex PCR. Seen here are roughly 140,000 clones, 60% to 70% observed once, and the top ten hold roughly 6.8%. Sequencing was performed on PBMCs. These receptors were obtained from a woman aged 55-69 years in good health and CMV-seropositive.

This clone was observed a handful of times. V usage is TRBV6-4 and J usage is TRBJ2-1, with unresolved D. V lost 0 bases and J 0 bases, leaving 6 bases between the germline ends. This CDR3 has 15 residues. CDR1 and CDR2 from the germline V gene are MRHNA and SNTAGT. The CDR3 sequence is CASSDSPSSYNEQFF. CDR3 sequence (DNA): TGTGCCAGCAGTGACTCCCCCAGCTCCTACAATGAGCAGTTCTTC.

V and J are TRBV5-1 and TRBJ1-1; possibly TRBD1 for D (5 bases). There are 14 residues in the CDR3. V was pared by 4 bases and J by 1 base, with 11 bases between. CDR1 and CDR2 from the germline V gene are SGHRS and YFSETQ. The CDR3 region is CASSNQDKNTEAFF. In nucleotides, the CDR3 is TGCGCCAGCAGCAACCAGGACAAGAACACTGAAGCTTTCTTT.

V usage is TRBV6-5 and J usage is TRBJ1-2, with 8 bases fitting TRBD1. The germline gives CDR1 MNHEY, CDR2 SVGAGI. With V trimmed by 2 bases and J by 8 bases, 7 bases remained unmatched. This CDR3 region has 14 residues. The CDR3 DNA reads as TGTGCCAGCAGTTACACGGACAGGGTAAAGGGCTACACCTTC. Encoded protein: CASSYTDRVKGYTF.

The rearrangement joins TRBV28 to TRBJ2-7, with 7 bases fitting TRBD1. The V gene's germline CDR1 is MDHEN and CDR2 SYDVKM. There are 15 residues in the CDR3. Trimming at V came to 3 bases and at J to 3 bases, leaving 8 bases not matched to a gene. CDR3 bases: TGTGCCAGCAGTTTGACAGGGTTGCGTGGCTACGAGCAGTACTTC. The encoded protein is CASSLTGLRGYEQYF.